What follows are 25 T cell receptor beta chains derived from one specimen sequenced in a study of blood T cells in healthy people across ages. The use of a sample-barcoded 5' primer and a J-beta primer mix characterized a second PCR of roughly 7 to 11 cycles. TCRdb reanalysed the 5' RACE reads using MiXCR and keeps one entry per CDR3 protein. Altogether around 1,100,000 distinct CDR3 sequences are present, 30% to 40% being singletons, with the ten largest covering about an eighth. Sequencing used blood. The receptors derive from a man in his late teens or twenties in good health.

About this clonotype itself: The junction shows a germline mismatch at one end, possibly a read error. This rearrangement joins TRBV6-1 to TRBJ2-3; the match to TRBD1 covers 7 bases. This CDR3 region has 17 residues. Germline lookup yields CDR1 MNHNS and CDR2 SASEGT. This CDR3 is CASSPFRLTGLTDMQYF. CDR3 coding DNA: TGTGCCAGCAGTCCTTTCCGCCTGACAGGGCTCACAGATATGCAGTATTTT.

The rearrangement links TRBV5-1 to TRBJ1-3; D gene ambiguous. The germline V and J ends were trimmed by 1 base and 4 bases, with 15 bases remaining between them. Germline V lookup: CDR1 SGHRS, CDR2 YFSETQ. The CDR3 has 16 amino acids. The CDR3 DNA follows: TGCGCCAGCAGCTTGAATAGTGGGAATTTCGGAAACACCATATATTTT. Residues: CASSLNSGNFGNTIYF.

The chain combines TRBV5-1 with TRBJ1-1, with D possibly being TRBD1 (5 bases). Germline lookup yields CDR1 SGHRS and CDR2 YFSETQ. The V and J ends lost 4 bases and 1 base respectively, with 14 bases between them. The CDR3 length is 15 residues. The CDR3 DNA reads TGCGCCAGCAGCCCGGCGGGGCTTTCGAACACTGAAGCTTTCTTT. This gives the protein CASSPAGLSNTEAFF.

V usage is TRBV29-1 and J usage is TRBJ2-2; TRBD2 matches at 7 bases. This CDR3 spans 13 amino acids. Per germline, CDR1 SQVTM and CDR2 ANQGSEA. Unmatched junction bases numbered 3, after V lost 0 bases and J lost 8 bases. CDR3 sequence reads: CSVEDQGGGELFF. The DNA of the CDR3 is TGCAGCGTTGAAGATCAGGGAGGGGGGGAGCTGTTTTTT.

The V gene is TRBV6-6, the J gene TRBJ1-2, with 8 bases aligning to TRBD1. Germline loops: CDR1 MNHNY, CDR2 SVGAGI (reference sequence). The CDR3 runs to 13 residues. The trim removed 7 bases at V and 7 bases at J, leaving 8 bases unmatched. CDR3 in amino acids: CASTLTGETGYTF. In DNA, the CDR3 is TGTGCCAGCACCCTGACAGGGGAAACTGGCTACACCTTC.

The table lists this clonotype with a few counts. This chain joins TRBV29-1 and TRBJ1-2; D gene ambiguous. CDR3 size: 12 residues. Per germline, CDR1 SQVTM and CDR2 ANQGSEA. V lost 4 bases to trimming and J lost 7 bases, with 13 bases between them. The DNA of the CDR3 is TGCAGCGTTGGTGAGAGGGTGGCTGGCTACACCTTC. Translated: CSVGERVAGYTF.

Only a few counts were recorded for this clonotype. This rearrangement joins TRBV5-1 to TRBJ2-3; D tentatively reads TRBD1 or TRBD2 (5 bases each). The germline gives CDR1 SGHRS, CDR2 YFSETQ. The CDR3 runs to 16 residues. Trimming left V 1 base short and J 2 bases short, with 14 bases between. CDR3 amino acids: CASSLYGTDPTDTQYF. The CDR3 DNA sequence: TGCGCCAGCAGCTTGTACGGGACGGATCCCACAGATACGCAGTATTTT. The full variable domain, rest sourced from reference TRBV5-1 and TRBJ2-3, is KAGVTQTPRYLIKTRGQQVTLSCSPISGHRSVSWYQQTPGQGLQFLFEYFSETQRNKGNFPGRFSGRQFSNSRSEMNVSTLELGDSALYLCASSLYGTDPTDTQYFGPGTRLTVL.

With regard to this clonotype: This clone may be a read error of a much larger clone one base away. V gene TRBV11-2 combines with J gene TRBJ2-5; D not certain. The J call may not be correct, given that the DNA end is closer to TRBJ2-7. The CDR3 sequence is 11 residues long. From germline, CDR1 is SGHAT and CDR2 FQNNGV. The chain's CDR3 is CASTISYEQYF. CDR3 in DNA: TGTGCCAGCACCATCTCCTACGAGCAGTACTTC.

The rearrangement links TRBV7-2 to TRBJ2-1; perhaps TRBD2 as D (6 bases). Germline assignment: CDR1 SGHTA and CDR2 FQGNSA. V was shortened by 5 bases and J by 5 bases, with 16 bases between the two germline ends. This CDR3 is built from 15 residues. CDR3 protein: CASSPPAGWDNEQFF. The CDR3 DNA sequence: TGTGCCAGCAGCCCCCCCGCGGGGTGGGACAATGAGCAGTTCTTC.

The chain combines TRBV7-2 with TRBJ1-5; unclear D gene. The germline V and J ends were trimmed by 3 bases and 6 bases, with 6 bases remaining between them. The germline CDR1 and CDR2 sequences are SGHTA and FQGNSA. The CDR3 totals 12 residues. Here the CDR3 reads CASSFNGQPQHF. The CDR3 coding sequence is TGTGCCAGCAGCTTCAACGGTCAGCCCCAGCATTTT.

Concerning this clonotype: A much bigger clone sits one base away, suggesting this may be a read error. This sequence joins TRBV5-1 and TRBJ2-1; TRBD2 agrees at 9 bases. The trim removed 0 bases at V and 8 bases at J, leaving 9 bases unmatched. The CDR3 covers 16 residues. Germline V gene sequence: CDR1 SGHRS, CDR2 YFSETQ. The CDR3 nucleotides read TGCGCCAGCAGCTTGGATTCTAGCGGGGCTTACGATGAGCAGTTCTTC. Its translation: CASSLDSSGAYDEQFF.

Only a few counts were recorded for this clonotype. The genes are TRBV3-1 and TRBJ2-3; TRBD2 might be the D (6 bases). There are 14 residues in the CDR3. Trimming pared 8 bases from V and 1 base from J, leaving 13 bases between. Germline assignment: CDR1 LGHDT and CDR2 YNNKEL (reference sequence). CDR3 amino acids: CASGGSGRTDTQYF. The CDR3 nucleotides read TGTGCCAGCGGTGGTAGCGGTCGCACAGATACGCAGTATTTT.

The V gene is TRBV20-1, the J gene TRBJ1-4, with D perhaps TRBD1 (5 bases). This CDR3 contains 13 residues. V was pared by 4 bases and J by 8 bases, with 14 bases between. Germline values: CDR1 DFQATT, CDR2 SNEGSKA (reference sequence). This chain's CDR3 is CSAIKGGTEKLFF. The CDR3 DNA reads TGCAGTGCTATAAAGGGAGGGACGGAAAAACTGTTTTTT.

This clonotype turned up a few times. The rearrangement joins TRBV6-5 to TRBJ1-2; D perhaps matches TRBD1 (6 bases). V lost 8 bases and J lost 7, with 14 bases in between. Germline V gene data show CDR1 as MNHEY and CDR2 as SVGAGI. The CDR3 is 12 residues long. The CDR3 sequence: CASWDTGPGYTF. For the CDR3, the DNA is TGTGCCAGCTGGGACACCGGGCCTGGCTACACCTTC.

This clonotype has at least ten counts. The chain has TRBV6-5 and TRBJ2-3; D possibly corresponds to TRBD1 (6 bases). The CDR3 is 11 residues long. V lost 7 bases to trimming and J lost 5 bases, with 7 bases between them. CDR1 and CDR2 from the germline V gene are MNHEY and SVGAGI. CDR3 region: CASTRGDTQYF. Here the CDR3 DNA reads TGTGCCAGCACCAGGGGAGATACGCAGTATTTT.

The CDR3: CSAAHSSGGFYNEQFF. CDR3 DNA: TGCAGTGCTGCCCATTCTAGCGGGGGTTTTTACAATGAGCAGTTCTTC. The rearrangement uses TRBV20-1 and TRBJ2-1; 10 bases align to TRBD2. Germline assignment: CDR1 DFQATT and CDR2 SNEGSKA (reference sequence). This CDR3 spans 16 amino acids. Losses at the gene ends were 5 bases for V and 4 bases for J; bases not matched to a gene: 11.

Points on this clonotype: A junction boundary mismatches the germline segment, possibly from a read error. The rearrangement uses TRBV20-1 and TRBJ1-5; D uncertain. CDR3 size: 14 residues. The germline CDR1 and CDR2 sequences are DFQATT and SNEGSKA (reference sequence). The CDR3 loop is CSARDFAYNQPRHF. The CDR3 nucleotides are TGCAGTGCTAGAGATTTTGCTTACAATCAGCCCCGGCATTTT.

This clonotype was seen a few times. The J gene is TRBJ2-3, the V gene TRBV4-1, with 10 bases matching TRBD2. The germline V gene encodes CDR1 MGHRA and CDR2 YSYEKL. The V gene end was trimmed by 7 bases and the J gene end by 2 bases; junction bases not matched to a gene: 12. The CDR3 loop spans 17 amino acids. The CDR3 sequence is CASTIAGGFESTDTQYF. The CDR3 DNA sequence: TGCGCCAGCACCATAGCGGGGGGATTCGAATCCACAGATACGCAGTATTTT.

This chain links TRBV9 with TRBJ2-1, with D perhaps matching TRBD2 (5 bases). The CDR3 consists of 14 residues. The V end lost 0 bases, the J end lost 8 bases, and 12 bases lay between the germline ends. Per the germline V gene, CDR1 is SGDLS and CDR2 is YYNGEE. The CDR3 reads CASSVEGREHEQFF. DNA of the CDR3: TGTGCCAGCAGCGTAGAAGGACGGGAACATGAGCAGTTCTTC.

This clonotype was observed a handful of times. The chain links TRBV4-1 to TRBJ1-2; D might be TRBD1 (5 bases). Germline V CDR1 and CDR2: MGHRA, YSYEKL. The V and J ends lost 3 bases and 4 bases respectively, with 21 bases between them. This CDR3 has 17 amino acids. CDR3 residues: CASSQWGRDFTGYGYTF. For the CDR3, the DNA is TGCGCCAGCAGCCAGTGGGGTCGGGACTTCACTGGCTATGGCTACACCTTC.

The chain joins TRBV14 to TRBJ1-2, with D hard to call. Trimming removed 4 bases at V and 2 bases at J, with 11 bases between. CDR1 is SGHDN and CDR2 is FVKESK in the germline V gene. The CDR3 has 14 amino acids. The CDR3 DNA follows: TGTGCCAGCAGCCCACTTACCCTAAACTATGGCTACACCTTC. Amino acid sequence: CASSPLTLNYGYTF.

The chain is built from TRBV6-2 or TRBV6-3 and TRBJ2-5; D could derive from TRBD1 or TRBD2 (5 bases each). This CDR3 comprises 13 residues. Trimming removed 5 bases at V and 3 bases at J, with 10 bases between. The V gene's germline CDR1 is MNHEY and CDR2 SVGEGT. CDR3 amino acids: CASSRDGEETQYF. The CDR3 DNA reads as TGTGCCAGCAGTCGGGACGGCGAAGAGACCCAGTACTTC.

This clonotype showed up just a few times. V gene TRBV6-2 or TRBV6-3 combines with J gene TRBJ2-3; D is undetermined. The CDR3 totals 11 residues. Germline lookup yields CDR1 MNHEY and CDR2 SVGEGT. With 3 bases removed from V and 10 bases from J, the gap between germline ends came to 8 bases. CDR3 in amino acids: CASSYLTSQYF. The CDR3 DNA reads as TGTGCCAGCAGTTATCTCACCTCGCAGTATTTT.

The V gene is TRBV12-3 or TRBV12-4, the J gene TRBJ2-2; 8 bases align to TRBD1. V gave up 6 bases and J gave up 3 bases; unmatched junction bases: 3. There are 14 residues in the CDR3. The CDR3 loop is CASRKTGDTGELFF. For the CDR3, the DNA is TGTGCCAGCAGAAAGACAGGGGACACCGGGGAGCTGTTTTTT.

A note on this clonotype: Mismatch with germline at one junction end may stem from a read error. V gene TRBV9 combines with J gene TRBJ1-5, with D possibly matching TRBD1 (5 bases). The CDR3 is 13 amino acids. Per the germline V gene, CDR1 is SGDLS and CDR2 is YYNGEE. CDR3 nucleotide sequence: TGTGCCGGCAGCCCCGGGGGTTATCAGCCCCAGCATTTT. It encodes CAGSPGGYQPQHF. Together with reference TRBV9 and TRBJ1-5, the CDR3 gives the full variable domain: DSGVTQTPKHLITATGQRVTLRCSPRSGDLSVYWYQQSLDQGLQFLIQYYNGEERAKGNILERFSAQQFPDLHSELNLSSLELGDSALYFCAGSPGGYQPQHFGDGTRLSIL.